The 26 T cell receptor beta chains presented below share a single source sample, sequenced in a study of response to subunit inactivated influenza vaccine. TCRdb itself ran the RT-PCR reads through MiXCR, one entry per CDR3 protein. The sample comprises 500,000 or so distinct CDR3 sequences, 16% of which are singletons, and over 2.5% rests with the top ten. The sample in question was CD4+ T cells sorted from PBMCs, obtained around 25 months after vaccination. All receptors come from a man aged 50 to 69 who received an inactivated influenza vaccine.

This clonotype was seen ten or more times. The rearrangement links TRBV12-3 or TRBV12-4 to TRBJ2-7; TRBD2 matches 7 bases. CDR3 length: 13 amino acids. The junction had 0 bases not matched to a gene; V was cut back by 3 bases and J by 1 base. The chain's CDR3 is CASSFSGSYEQYF. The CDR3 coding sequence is TGTGCCAGCAGTTTTAGCGGGTCCTACGAGCAGTACTTC.

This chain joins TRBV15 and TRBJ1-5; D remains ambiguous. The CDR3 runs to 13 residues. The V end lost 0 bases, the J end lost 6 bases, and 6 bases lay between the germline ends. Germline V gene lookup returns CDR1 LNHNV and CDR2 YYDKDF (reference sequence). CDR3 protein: CATSRDLGQPQHF. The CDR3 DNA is TGTGCCACCAGCAGAGATTTGGGTCAGCCCCAGCATTTT.

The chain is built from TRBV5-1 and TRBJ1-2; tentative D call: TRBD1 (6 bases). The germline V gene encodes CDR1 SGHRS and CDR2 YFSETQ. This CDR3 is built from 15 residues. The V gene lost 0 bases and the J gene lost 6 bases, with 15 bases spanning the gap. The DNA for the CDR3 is TGCGCCAGCAGCTTGGTGGGGGGGCTCGAGGATGGCTACACCTTC. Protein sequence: CASSLVGGLEDGYTF.

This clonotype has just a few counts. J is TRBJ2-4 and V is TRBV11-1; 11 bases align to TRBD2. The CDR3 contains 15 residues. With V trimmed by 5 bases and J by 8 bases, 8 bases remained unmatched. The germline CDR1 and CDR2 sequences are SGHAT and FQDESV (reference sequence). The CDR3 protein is CASSPTSGRTDIQYF. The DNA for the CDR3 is TGTGCCAGCAGCCCAACTAGCGGGAGAACTGACATTCAGTACTTC.

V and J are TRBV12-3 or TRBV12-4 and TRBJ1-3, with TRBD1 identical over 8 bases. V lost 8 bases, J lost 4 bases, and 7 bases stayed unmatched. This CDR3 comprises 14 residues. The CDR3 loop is CASSQGARGNTIYF. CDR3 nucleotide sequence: TGTGCCAGCTCCCAGGGGGCGCGGGGAAACACCATATATTTT.

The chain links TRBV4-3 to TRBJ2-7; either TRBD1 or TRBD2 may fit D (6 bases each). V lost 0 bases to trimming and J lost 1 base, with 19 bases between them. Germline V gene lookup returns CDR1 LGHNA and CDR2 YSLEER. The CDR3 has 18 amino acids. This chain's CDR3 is CASSQDLLWGASSYEQYF. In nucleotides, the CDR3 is TGCGCCAGCAGCCAAGATCTTCTTTGGGGGGCAAGTTCCTACGAGCAGTACTTC.

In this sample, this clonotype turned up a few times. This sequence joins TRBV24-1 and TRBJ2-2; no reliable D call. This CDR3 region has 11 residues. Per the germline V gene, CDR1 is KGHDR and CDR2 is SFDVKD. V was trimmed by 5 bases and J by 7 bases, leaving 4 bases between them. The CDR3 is CATSAGGELFF. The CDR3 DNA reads TGTGCCACCAGTGCTGGCGGGGAGCTGTTTTTT.

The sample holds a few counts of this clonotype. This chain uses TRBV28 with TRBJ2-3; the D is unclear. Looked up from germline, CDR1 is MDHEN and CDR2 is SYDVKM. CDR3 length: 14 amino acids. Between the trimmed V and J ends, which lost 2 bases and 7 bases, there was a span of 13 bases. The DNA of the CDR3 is TGTGCCAGCAGTTTAACCCCTTTAAGGAATACGCAGTATTTT. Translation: CASSLTPLRNTQYF.

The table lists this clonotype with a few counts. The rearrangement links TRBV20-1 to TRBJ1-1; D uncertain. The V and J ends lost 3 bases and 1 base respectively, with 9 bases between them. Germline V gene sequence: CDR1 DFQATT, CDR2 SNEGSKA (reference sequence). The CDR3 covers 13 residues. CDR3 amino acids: CSASVTTNTEAFF. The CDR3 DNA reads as TGCAGTGCTAGTGTAACAACGAACACTGAAGCTTTCTTT.

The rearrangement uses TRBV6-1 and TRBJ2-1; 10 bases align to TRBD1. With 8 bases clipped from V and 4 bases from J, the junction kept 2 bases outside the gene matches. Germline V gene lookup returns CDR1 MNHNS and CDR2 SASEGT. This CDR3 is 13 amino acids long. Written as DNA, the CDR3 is TGTGCCAGCTGGACAGGGGGGTACAATGAGCAGTTCTTC. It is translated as CASWTGGYNEQFF.

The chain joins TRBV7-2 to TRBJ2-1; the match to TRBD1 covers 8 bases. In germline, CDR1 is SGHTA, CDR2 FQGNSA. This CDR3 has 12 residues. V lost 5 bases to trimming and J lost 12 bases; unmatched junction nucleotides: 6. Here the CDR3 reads CASSTQQGGQFF. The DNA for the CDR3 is TGTGCCAGCAGCACCCAACAGGGGGGGCAGTTCTTC. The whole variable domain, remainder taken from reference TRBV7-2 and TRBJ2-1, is GAGVSQSPSNKVTEKGKDVELRCDPISGHTALYWYRQSLGQGLEFLIYFQGNSAPDKSGLPSDRFSAERTGGSVSTLTIQRTQQEDSAVYLCASSTQQGGQFFGPGTRLTVL.

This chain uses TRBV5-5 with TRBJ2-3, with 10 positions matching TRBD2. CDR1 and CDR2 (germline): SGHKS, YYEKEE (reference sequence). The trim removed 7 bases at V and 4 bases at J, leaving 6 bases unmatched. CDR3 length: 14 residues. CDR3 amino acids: CASGPGLAPDTQYF. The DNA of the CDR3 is TGTGCCAGCGGCCCGGGACTAGCGCCAGATACGCAGTATTTT. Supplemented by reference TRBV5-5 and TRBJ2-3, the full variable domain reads DAGVTQSPTHLIKTRGQQVTLRCSPISGHKSVSWYQQVLGQGPQFIFQYYEKEERGRGNFPDRFSARQFPNYSSELNVNALLLGDSALYLCASGPGLAPDTQYFGPGTRLTVL.

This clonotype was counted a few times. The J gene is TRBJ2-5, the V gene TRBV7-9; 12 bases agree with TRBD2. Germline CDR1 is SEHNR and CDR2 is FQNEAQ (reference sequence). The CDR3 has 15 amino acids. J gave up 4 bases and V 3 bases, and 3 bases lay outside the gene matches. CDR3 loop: CASSLTSGSRETQYF. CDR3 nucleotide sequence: TGTGCCAGCAGCTTGACTAGCGGGAGTAGAGAGACCCAGTACTTC.

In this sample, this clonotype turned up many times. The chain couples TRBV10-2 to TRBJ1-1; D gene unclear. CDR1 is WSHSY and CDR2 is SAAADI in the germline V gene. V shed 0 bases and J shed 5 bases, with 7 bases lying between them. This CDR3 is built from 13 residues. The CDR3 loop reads CASSESSRTEAFF. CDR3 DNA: TGCGCCAGCAGTGAGTCGAGTCGAACTGAAGCTTTCTTT.

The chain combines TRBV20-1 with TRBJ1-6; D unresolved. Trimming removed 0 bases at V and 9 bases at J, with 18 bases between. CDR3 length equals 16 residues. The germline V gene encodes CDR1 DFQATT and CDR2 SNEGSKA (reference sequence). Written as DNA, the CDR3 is TGCAGTGCTAGAGACTACCTGGGGAGTTGGGGTTCACCCCTCCACTTT. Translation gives CSARDYLGSWGSPLHF.

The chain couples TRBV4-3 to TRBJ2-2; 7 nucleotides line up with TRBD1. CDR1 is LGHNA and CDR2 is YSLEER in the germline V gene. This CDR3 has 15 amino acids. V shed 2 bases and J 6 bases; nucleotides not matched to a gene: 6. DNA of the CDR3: TGCGCCAGCAGCCAATGGCTCGACAGGGCCGGGGAGCTGTTTTTT. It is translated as CASSQWLDRAGELFF.

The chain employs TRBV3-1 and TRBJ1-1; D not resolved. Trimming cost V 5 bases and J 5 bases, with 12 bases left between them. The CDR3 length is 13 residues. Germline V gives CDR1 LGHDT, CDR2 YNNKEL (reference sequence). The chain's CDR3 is CASSFDGRTEAFF. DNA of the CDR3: TGTGCCAGCAGCTTCGACGGTCGGACTGAAGCTTTCTTT.

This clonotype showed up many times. The CDR3 DNA reads TGTGCCAGCAGCTTAGTGCCAGAGACCCAGTACTTC. This gives the protein CASSLVPETQYF. The chain uses TRBV11-2 and TRBJ2-5; no reliable D call. Germline assignment: CDR1 SGHAT and CDR2 FQNNGV. V was clipped by 1 base and J by 4 bases, with 4 bases between them. This CDR3 contains 12 residues.

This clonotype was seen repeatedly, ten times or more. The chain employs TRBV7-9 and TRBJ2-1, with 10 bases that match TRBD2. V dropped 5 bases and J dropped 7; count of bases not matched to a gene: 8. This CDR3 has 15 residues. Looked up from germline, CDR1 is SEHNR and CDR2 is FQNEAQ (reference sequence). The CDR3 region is CASSHVSGRSNEQFF. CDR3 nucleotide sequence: TGTGCCAGCAGCCACGTTAGCGGGAGGTCGAATGAGCAGTTCTTC.

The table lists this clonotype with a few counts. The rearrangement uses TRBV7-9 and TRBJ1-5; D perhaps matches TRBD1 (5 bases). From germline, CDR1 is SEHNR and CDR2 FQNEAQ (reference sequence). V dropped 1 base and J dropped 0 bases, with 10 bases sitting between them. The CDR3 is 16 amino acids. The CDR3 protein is CASSLGGIYSNQPQHF. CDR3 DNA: TGTGCCAGCAGCTTAGGGGGCATATATAGCAATCAGCCCCAGCATTTT.

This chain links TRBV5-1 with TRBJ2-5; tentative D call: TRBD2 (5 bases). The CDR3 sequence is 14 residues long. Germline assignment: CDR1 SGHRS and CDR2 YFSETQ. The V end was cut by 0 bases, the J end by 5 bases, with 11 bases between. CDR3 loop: CASSLGQAVETQYF. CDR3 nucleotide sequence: TGCGCCAGCAGCTTGGGTCAAGCGGTCGAGACCCAGTACTTC.

This CDR3 reads CASSQGTSGRRADNEQFF. CDR3 in DNA: TGTGCCAGCAGCCAAGGGACTAGCGGGAGGAGGGCGGACAATGAGCAGTTCTTC. V is TRBV4-2 and J is TRBJ2-1; 14 positions agree with TRBD2. Germline CDR1 LGHNA, CDR2 YNFKEQ. The ends lost 1 base at V and 5 bases at J; junction bases unmatched: 7. The CDR3 spans 18 residues.

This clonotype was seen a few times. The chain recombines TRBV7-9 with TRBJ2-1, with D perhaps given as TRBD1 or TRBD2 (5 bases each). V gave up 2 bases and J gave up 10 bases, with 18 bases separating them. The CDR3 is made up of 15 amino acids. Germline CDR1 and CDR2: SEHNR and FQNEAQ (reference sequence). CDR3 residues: CASSLRDAGFGEQFF. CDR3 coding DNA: TGTGCCAGCAGCTTAAGGGACGCCGGATTTGGCGAGCAGTTCTTC.

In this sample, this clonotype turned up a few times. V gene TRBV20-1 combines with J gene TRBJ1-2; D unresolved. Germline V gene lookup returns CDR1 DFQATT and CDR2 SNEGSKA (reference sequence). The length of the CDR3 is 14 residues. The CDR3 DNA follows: TGCACCGCGGGTAGTCCCAAGGGTTTCTATGGCTACACCTTC. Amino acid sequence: CTAGSPKGFYGYTF.

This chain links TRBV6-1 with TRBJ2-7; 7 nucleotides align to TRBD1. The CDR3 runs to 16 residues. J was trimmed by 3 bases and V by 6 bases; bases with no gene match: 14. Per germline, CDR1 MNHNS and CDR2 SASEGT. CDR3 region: CASSPTSTGWYYEQYF. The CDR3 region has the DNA TGTGCCAGCAGCCCAACCTCGACAGGGTGGTACTACGAGCAGTACTTC.

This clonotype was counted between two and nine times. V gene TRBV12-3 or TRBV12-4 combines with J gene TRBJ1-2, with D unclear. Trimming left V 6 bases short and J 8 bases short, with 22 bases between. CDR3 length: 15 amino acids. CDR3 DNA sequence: TGTGCCAGCAGCCCAAGTGGGGTGATCGCGGGAGGCTACACCTTC. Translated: CASSPSGVIAGGYTF.